This T cell receptor beta chain was profiled in a study of blood T cell repertoires in COVID-19. About the study: Material from acute and convalescent COVID-19 was sourced from the United States, Italy and Spain. T cells, B-cell-depleted T cells, or PBMCs provided the cDNA or gDNA that served as material.

Germline CDR1 and CDR2: WSHSY and SAAADI. V lost 6 bases and J lost 6, with 7 bases in between. The CDR3 sequence is 11 residues long. In the authors' workflow: How many nucleated cells were present was estimated from reference gene primer amplification. TCRdb's copy holds only in-frame clones and misses some; the assay was immunoSEQ multiplex PCR. For V, J and clone size, that table is used; D and trimming come from the DNA. Of about 45,000 clones in the sample, about 88% were seen once. This rearrangement joins TRBV10-2 to TRBJ2-3; D uncertain. The sequenced sample was peripheral blood. This TCR was sampled from a human donor in a cohort sampled during active COVID-19. The CDR3 sequence is CASSQSDTQYF. The CDR3, as DNA: TGCGCCAGCAGCCAGTCGGATACGCAGTATTTT.